This passage covers 2 T cell receptor beta chains from one sample sequenced in a study of radiotherapy plus CTLA-4 blockade in lung cancer. TCRdb keeps only in-frame clones here, not all; method: immunoSEQ multiplex PCR. The sample consists of about 60,000 clones, under 75% of them appearing once. The material sequenced was peripheral blood, taken from a patient treated with radiotherapy plus ipilimumab. The source is a human donor with non-small cell lung cancer whose response to radiotherapy plus ipilimumab could not be evaluated.

The chain uses TRBV7-2 and TRBJ2-7; the D is unclear. V lost 1 base and J lost 2, with 12 bases in between. The germline V gene has CDR1 SGHTA and CDR2 FQGNSA. The CDR3 consists of 15 residues. CDR3 region: CASSLGAGTPYEQYF. The CDR3 coding sequence is TGTGCCAGCAGCTTAGGGGCAGGAACCCCCTACGAGCAGTACTTC.

V gene TRBV9 combines with J gene TRBJ1-2; TRBD1 might be the D (6 bases). The germline gives CDR1 SGDLS, CDR2 YYNGEE. Trimming took off 0 bases at V and 4 bases at J, with 16 bases between the two ends. This CDR3 has 16 amino acids. The CDR3 nucleotides are TGTGCCAGCAGCGTAGGGGGGCAGGGCAGAACCTATGGCTACACCTTC. Translation gives CASSVGGQGRTYGYTF.